This TCR beta chain was retrieved from a study of blood T cell repertoires in COVID-19. Which cohort a participant joined came from the clinical history participants gave. Cohort 3 donors counted as recovered after two negative PCRs, clearance, or resolved symptoms. Per the authors' pipeline: Cell counts per sample came from amplifying reference gene primers. Only in-frame clones appear in the TCRdb table, and some are missing; sequencing was by immunoSEQ multiplex PCR. From that table come the V and J calls and clone size; the DNA was used to work out D and trimming. This table has a few hundred thousand clones, 70% to 90% appearing once. The clonotype was recovered from a man aged 25-45 years who had recovered from COVID-19. Sequencing was carried out using PBMCs or T cells enriched from blood (not recorded which).

The CDR3 loop is CASSPVFRGISGDTQYF. Written as DNA, the CDR3 is TGTGCCAGCAGCCCGGTGTTTCGGGGGATCTCGGGAGATACGCAGTATTTT. The chain uses TRBV7-2 and TRBJ2-3, with D tentatively TRBD2 (6 bases). CDR3 size: 17 residues. Germline CDR1 is SGHTA and CDR2 is FQGNSA. V shed 5 bases and J shed 5 bases, with 23 bases lying between them.